This entry describes one T cell receptor beta chain. These data are taken from a study of blood T cell repertoires in COVID-19. The length of the CDR3 is 14 residues. V lost 5 bases and J lost 8, with 15 bases in between. The germline V gene encodes CDR1 SEHNR and CDR2 FQNEAQ (reference sequence). Assay used: immunoSEQ multiplex PCR; TCRdb lists only in-frame clones, some missing. Of around 190,000 clones in the sample, approximately 84% are singletons; the top ten hold about 7%. The receptor comes from a human donor in a cohort sampled during active COVID-19. V is TRBV7-9 and J is TRBJ1-4, with a possible D match to TRBD1 (5 bases). The sequenced material came from peripheral blood. CDR3 coding DNA: TGTGCCAGCAGCCCAACGGACATGGGAGAAAAACTGTTTTTT. Protein: CASSPTDMGEKLFF.